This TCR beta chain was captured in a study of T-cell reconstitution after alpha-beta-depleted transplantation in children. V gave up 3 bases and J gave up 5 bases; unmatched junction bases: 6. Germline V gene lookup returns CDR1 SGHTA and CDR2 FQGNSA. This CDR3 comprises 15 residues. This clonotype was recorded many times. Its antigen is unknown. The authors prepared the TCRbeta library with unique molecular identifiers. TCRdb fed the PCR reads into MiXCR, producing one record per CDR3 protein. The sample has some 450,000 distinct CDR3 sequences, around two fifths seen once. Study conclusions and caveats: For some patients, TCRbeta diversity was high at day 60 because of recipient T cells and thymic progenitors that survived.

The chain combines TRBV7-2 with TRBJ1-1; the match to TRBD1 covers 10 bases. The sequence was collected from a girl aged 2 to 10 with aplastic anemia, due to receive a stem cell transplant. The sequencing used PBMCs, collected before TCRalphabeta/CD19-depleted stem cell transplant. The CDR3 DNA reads TGTGCCAGCAGCTTCGGGACAGGGGTAAGGACTGAAGCTTTCTTT. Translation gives CASSFGTGVRTEAFF.